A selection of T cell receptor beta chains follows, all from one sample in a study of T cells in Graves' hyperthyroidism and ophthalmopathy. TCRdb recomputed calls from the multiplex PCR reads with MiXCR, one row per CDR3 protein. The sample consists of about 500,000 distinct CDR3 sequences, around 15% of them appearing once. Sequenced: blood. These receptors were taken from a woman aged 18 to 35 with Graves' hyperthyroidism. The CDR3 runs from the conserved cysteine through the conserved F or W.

CDR3aa: CASSYSPGQGILSSYEQYF
v_gene: TRBV6-2/TRBV6-3

CDR3aa: CASSSLGTGIGNQPQHF
v_gene: TRBV6-2/TRBV6-3

CDR3aa: CASSYQTQDGAAYEQYF
v_gene: TRBV28

CDR3aa: CASSTAGAFSYNEQFF
v_gene: TRBV5-6

CDR3aa: CASSPGTGYNSPLHF
v_gene: TRBV7-9

CDR3aa: CAAKQGATDTQYF
v_gene: TRBV12-3/TRBV12-4

CDR3aa: CASSFGWGLNTEAFF
v_gene: TRBV5-1

CDR3aa: CASSNLGTKETQYF
v_gene: TRBV11-3

CDR3aa: CASSQTSGGADTQYF
v_gene: TRBV4-2

CDR3aa: CASSQETGGYEQYF
v_gene: TRBV14

CDR3aa: CATNLGGKGADTQYF
v_gene: TRBV24-1

CDR3aa: CASSQGPILAGGQDTQYF
v_gene: TRBV4-2

CDR3aa: CASSPRDRGPQFF
v_gene: TRBV5-1

CDR3aa: CASSLSAALEAFF
v_gene: TRBV12-3/TRBV12-4

CDR3aa: CASSPTKGLAGSYEQYF
v_gene: TRBV28

CDR3aa: CASSESQDEQYF
v_gene: TRBV10-2

CDR3aa: CASSEDPTRNQPQHF
v_gene: TRBV6-1

CDR3aa: CASSSTGQQYF
v_gene: TRBV6-1

CDR3aa: CATSDLTPGAEQYF
v_gene: TRBV24-1

CDR3aa: CASSQTSGSQTQYF
v_gene: TRBV14

CDR3aa: CATNKNTEAFF
v_gene: TRBV19

CDR3aa: CASSLGTGGRYGYTF
v_gene: TRBV5-1

CDR3aa: CSASGEAYNEQFF
v_gene: TRBV20-1

CDR3aa: CASSFWPLNSNQPQHF
v_gene: TRBV5-1

CDR3aa: CASSLTMGHGPEAFF
v_gene: TRBV3-1

CDR3aa: CASRSLVAGARVYEQYF
v_gene: TRBV27

CDR3aa: CSARGSRIRSNYGYTF
v_gene: TRBV20-1

CDR3aa: CASSPLTGTYNEQFF
v_gene: TRBV7-9

CDR3aa: CASRTSGNGEQFF
v_gene: TRBV11-2

CDR3aa: CASSISSLGTEAFF
v_gene: TRBV19

CDR3aa: CSASQLGRQSSYNSPLHF
v_gene: TRBV20-1

CDR3aa: CASSLSGGLYEQYF
v_gene: TRBV28

CDR3aa: CASSPKTHHGVYEQYF
v_gene: TRBV27

CDR3aa: CASSPPFSLLAHEQYF
v_gene: TRBV11-2

CDR3aa: CASSYSMRGRWGQPQHF
v_gene: TRBV6-6

CDR3aa: CASSFTTSGGLRTQYF
v_gene: TRBV27

CDR3aa: CASSLREDAGELFF
v_gene: TRBV28

CDR3aa: CASSIWDRFFF
v_gene: TRBV19

CDR3aa: CASRLDRGYEQYF
v_gene: TRBV5-1

CDR3aa: CASSQGGRPEAFF
v_gene: TRBV3-1

CDR3aa: CASSLLTGNGYTF
v_gene: TRBV12-3/TRBV12-4

CDR3aa: CSASSLATYNEQFF
v_gene: TRBV20-1

CDR3aa: CASRGTGDEKLFF
v_gene: TRBV10-1

CDR3aa: CAISVPGQPTDTQYF
v_gene: TRBV10-3

CDR3aa: CASSESSGDHGNEKLFF
v_gene: TRBV2

CDR3aa: CASSGSFPDSAYEQYF
v_gene: TRBV12-3/TRBV12-4

CDR3aa: CASTQPTGMGNTGELFF
v_gene: TRBV6-2/TRBV6-3

CDR3aa: CASSSRGGVGGTEAFF
v_gene: TRBV6-2/TRBV6-3

CDR3aa: CASSLERLAEQYF
v_gene: TRBV5-5

CDR3aa: CATFRRTANYGYTF
v_gene: TRBV6-2/TRBV6-3